In this sample, the clone carrying this T cell receptor beta chain turned up a few times. The target antigen is unknown. The read comes to an end 3 residues before the CDR3 does, leaving the germline J gene to fill in the end. The data derive from a study of T cell clonality in common variable immunodeficiency. CVID subjects were about 14 female and around 31 male, aged roughly 8 to 64. CVID subjects had received replacement immunoglobulin for at least one year. Sequencing input was equivalent genomic DNA from CVID and controls. Only in-frame clones appear in the TCRdb table, and some are missing; sequencing was by immunoSEQ multiplex PCR. The repertoire consists of 25,000 or so clones, none detected only once. Study findings and constraints: CVID subjects had higher TCRbeta clonality than healthy controls, most marked in about a third. Common variable immunodeficiency TCR beta sequences reportedly had fewer deletions and N-nucleotide insertions.

Germline V gene sequence: CDR1 SGHKS, CDR2 YYEKEE (reference sequence). The CDR3 has 14 residues. J was trimmed by 6 bases and V by 3 bases; bases with no gene match: 7. This clonotype was obtained from a human donor with common variable immunodeficiency. The chain couples TRBV5-5 to TRBJ1-2; 8 nucleotides match TRBD1. The sample consisted of peripheral blood mononuclear cells. The chain's CDR3 is CASSSQGGRDGYTF. CDR3 DNA, as far as it was read: TGTGCCAGCAGCTCACAGGGGGGAAGGGATGGC.